The entry that follows covers one T cell receptor beta chain sequence. The antigen is not known. V was cut by 3 bases and J by 7 bases, with 13 bases left in between. This CDR3 has 13 residues. Germline V gene lookup returns CDR1 MNHEY and CDR2 SMNVEV (reference sequence). This entry is derived from a study of cytomegalovirus exposure and HLA in healthy donors. PCR involved 60 Vbeta and 13 Jbeta primers. Assay: immunoSEQ multiplex PCR; the TCRdb copy retains only in-frame clones and omits some. The table shows about 270,000 clones, with under 80% occurring only once. Study results and limitations: An assumption of roughly uniform sequencing depth across donors underlay the presence/absence analyses. Later on, a genetic analysis was performed. It linked a missense variant in DCLRE1C with V- and J-gene trimming of TCR beta. TRBV6-2, TRBV6-3 and some other V segments were excluded as indistinguishable. Compared with the roughly 670-donor mean, an Asian-associated ancestry cluster reportedly had fewer N-insertions, according to a later analysis.

Sequenced: PBMCs. The rearrangement uses TRBV27 and TRBJ2-7, with D possibly being TRBD2 (5 bases). The receptor was isolated from a female donor in good health and CMV-seronegative. CDR3 DNA: TGTGCCAGCAGTTTGAGCGGACTTGGGGAGCAGTACTTC. This codes for CASSLSGLGEQYF.